These T cell receptor beta chains were read from a single sample in a study of cytomegalovirus exposure and HLA in healthy donors. Measured with immunoSEQ multiplex PCR; TCRdb has only the in-frame clones, and not every one. The sample yields more than 95,000 clones, over 60% seen once. The specimen was PBMCs. These receptors were taken from a man aged 60 to 75 in good health and CMV-seropositive. CDR3s include the opening cysteine and the closing phenylalanine or tryptophan. D genes are given only for firm matches. Expanded clones are given a class, and other clones once, few, many or no size at all.

D	V	J	size	CDR3	DNA
-	TRBV29-1	TRBJ1-1	few	CSVVGEGTEAFF	TGCAGCGTTGTAGGGGAGGGTACTGAAGCTTTCTTT
-	TRBV5-4	TRBJ2-2	-	CASSPPPPGTDTGELFF	TGTGCCAGCAGCCCCCCGCCCCCCGGGACTGACACCGGGGAGCTGTTTTTT
-	TRBV6-1	TRBJ1-6	-	CASSETGVGSPLHF	TGTGCCAGCAGTGAAACAGGCGTCGGTTCACCCCTCCACTTT
-	TRBV4-1	TRBJ1-3	many	CASSRLQGSGNTIYF	TGCGCCAGCAGCCGCCTACAGGGCTCTGGAAACACCATATATTTT
TRBD1	TRBV4-1	TRBJ1-5	-	CASSPPGQEGIQPQHF	TGCGCCAGCAGCCCTCCGGGACAGGAAGGAATTCAGCCCCAGCATTTT
TRBD2	TRBV6-4	TRBJ2-3	-	CASSDGLAGATDTQYF	TGTGCCAGCAGTGACGGACTAGCGGGGGCAACAGATACGCAGTATTTT
TRBD1	TRBV19	TRBJ1-5	-	CASRTGGEGNQPQHF	TGTGCCAGTAGGACAGGGGGCGAGGGCAATCAGCCCCAGCATTTT
TRBD1	TRBV5-6	TRBJ1-1	-	CASSWGQSVEAFF	TGTGCCAGCAGCTGGGGACAGTCGGTCGAAGCTTTCTTT
TRBD2	TRBV7-8	TRBJ2-2	-	CASSLARGGAGELFF	TGTGCCAGCAGCTTAGCGCGGGGGGGGGCCGGGGAGCTGTTTTTT
TRBD2	TRBV5-4	TRBJ2-7	-	CASSLASGGGDEQYF	TGTGCCAGCAGCTTGGCCTCGGGGGGGGGCGACGAGCAGTACTTC
TRBD2	TRBV4-2	TRBJ2-3	-	CASSQDGTSGEDTQYF	TGTGCCAGCAGCCAAGACGGGACTAGCGGGGAGGATACGCAGTATTTT
TRBD1	TRBV29-1	TRBJ2-7	-	CSSLDRGNNEQYF	TGCAGCTCCCTGGACAGGGGGAATAACGAGCAGTACTTC
TRBD1	TRBV5-1	TRBJ1-4	few	CASSLTGQTTNEKLFF	TGCGCCAGCAGCTTGACGGGACAGACAACTAATGAAAAACTGTTTTTT
-	TRBV30	TRBJ2-5	-	CACWTEETQYF	TGTGCCTGTTGGACAGAAGAGACCCAGTACTTC
TRBD2	TRBV5-7	TRBJ2-7	-	CASSLEGLAGGPSYEQYF	TGTGCCAGCAGCTTGGAGGGACTAGCGGGGGGTCCCTCCTACGAGCAGTACTTC
TRBD2	TRBV28	TRBJ2-1	-	CASSFLMGGLAGGEGSYNEQFF	TGTGCCAGCAGTTTCCTTATGGGGGGACTAGCGGGGGGGGAAGGCTCCTACAATGAGCAGTTCTTC
-	TRBV19	TRBJ2-7	-	CASSMQAPSYEQYF	TGTGCCAGTAGTATGCAGGCACCCTCCTACGAGCAGTACTTC
-	TRBV27	TRBJ1-1	-	CASSLKNEGTEAFF	TGTGCCAGCAGTTTAAAGAATGAGGGCACTGAAGCTTTCTTT
TRBD1	TRBV10-3	TRBJ1-2	-	CAIRLGTGSSYGYTF	TGTGCCATCAGATTAGGGACAGGGAGTAGCTATGGCTACACCTTC
-	TRBV18	TRBJ1-1	few	CASSPPLGGTEAFF	TGTGCCAGCTCACCACCGCTGGGAGGCACTGAAGCTTTCTTT
TRBD1	TRBV30	TRBJ1-6	-	CAWSGTGKSSYNSPLHF	TGTGCCTGGAGCGGGACAGGGAAGAGCTCCTATAATTCACCCCTCCACTTT
TRBD1	TRBV28	TRBJ1-2	few	CATTGKNYGYTF	TGTGCCACGACAGGGAAAAACTATGGCTACACCTTC
-	TRBV19	TRBJ2-7	-	CASSIHWSSYEQYF	TGTGCCAGTAGTATTCACTGGAGCTCCTACGAGCAGTACTTC
-	TRBV7-8	TRBJ2-3	-	CASSNDGGRTDTQYF	TGTGCCAGCAGCAATGACGGGGGGCGAACAGATACGCAGTATTTT
TRBD1	TRBV19	TRBJ2-7	-	CATRTGFYEQYF	TGTGCCACCAGGACAGGGTTCTACGAGCAGTACTTC
TRBD1	TRBV5-6	TRBJ2-7	-	CASILAWDSLPGPYEQYF	TGTGCCAGCATCCTCGCTTGGGACAGCTTACCAGGCCCTTACGAGCAGTACTTC
TRBD2	TRBV5-6	TRBJ2-3	-	CASSWPRSGGDTQYF	TGTGCCAGCAGCTGGCCCCGTAGCGGGGGAGATACGCAGTATTTT
-	TRBV6-1	TRBJ2-3	-	CASSLRGDTQYF	TGTGCCAGCAGTCTTAGGGGGGATACGCAGTATTTT
-	TRBV12-2	TRBJ2-3	once	CASRWTRGCPDTQYF	TGTGCAAGTCGCTGGACCAGGGGGTGCCCAGATACGCAGTATTTT
TRBD1	TRBV5-1	TRBJ2-7	-	CASSLVDRGPYEQYF	TGCGCCAGCAGCTTGGTGGACAGGGGGCCCTACGAGCAGTACTTC
-	TRBV4-3	TRBJ2-1	-	CASSQDLGGPHNEQFF	TGCGCCAGCAGCCAAGATTTGGGGGGGCCTCACAATGAGCAGTTCTTC
TRBD1	TRBV6-1	TRBJ1-4	-	CASSTGQGDEKLFF	TGTGCCAGCAGTACGGGACAGGGGGATGAAAAACTGTTTTTT
-	TRBV19	TRBJ1-1	few	CASSHSNTEAFF	TGTGCCAGCTCACATTCGAACACTGAAGCTTTCTTT
TRBD2	TRBV19	TRBJ2-2	once	CASNLLAGAFTGELFF	TGTGCCAGTAACTTACTAGCGGGGGCGTTTACCGGGGAGCTGTTTTTT
-	TRBV5-5	TRBJ2-7	-	CASSLPPAYEQYF	TGTGCCAGCAGCTTGCCACCCGCCTACGAGCAGTACTTC